This TCR beta chain was recorded in a study of blood T cell repertoires in COVID-19. In germline, CDR1 is MNHEY, CDR2 SVGAGI. CDR3 size: 13 residues. V dropped 8 bases and J dropped 5 bases, with 15 bases sitting between them. Method: immunoSEQ multiplex PCR; TCRdb's copy keeps in-frame clones and lacks some. The repertoire holds 180,000 or so clones, with around four fifths as singletons. The chain recombines TRBV6-5 with TRBJ2-5; D remains ambiguous. The source material was peripheral blood. The source is a woman in her 70s with COVID-19, enrolled during active disease. CDR3 loop: CASSLSVWETQYF. Written as DNA, the CDR3 is TGTGCCAGCTCCCTATCGGTCTGGGAGACCCAGTACTTC.